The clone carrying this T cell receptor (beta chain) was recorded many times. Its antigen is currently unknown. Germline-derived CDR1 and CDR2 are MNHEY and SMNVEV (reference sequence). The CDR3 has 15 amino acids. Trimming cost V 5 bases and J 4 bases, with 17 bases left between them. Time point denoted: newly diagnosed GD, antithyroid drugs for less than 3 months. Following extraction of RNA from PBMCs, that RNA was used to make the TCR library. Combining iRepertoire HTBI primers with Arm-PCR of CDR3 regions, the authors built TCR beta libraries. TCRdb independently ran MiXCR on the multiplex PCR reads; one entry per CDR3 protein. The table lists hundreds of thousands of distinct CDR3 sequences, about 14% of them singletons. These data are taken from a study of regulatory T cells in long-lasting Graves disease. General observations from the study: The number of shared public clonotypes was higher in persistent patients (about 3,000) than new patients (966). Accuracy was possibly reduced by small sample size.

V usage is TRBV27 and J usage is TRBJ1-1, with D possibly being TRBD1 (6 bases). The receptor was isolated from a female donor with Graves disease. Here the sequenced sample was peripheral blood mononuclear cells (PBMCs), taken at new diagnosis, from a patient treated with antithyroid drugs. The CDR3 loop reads CASSVQGLKGTEAFF. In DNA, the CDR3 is TGTGCCAGCAGTGTTCAGGGGCTCAAGGGCACTGAAGCTTTCTTT.